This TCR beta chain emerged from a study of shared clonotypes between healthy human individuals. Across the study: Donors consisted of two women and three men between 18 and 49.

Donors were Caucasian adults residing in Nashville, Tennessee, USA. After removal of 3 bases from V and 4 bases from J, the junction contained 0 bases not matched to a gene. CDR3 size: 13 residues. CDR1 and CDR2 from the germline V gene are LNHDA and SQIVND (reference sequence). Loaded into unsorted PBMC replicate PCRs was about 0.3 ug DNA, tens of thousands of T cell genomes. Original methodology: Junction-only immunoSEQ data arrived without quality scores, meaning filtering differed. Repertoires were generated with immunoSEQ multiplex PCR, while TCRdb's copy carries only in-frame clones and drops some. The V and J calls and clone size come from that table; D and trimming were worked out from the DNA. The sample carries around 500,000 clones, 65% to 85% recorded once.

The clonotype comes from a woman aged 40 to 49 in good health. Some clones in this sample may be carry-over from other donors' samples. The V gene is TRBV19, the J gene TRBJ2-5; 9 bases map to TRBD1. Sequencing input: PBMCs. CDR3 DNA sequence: TGTGCCAGTAGTATGACAGGGGGAGAGACCCAGTACTTC. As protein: CASSMTGGETQYF.